This TCR beta chain was sequenced in a study of metastatic and nonmetastatic thyroid tumors. Study information: Peripheral blood and tumor or nodule samples from malignant and benign thyroid patients were compared.

In germline, CDR1 is MNHEY, CDR2 SVGAGI. The V end was cut by 4 bases, the J end by 12 bases, with 16 bases between. This CDR3 has 14 amino acids. There were no patients who had received any treatment before thyroid surgery. In the study's own analysis: A classifier for distant metastasis in papillary thyroid cancer was constructed using CDR3 differences observed across clinicopathological groups. TCRdb reanalyzed the PCR reads via MiXCR. The V and J calls and clone size come from TCRdb's table, not from the authors' own analysis. The table lists 30,000 to 45,000 clones, less than 25% of them singletons.

The genes are TRBV6-5 and TRBJ2-6; TRBD1 might be the D (5 bases). This receptor was obtained from a female donor with papillary thyroid cancer or a benign thyroid nodule (not recorded which). Some clones in this sample may be carry-over from other donors' samples. The sample taken for sequencing was blood. CDR3 loop: CASSSRSGATVLTF. The CDR3 nucleotides are TGTGCCAGCAGTTCACGCTCTGGGGCAACCGTCCTGACTTTC.